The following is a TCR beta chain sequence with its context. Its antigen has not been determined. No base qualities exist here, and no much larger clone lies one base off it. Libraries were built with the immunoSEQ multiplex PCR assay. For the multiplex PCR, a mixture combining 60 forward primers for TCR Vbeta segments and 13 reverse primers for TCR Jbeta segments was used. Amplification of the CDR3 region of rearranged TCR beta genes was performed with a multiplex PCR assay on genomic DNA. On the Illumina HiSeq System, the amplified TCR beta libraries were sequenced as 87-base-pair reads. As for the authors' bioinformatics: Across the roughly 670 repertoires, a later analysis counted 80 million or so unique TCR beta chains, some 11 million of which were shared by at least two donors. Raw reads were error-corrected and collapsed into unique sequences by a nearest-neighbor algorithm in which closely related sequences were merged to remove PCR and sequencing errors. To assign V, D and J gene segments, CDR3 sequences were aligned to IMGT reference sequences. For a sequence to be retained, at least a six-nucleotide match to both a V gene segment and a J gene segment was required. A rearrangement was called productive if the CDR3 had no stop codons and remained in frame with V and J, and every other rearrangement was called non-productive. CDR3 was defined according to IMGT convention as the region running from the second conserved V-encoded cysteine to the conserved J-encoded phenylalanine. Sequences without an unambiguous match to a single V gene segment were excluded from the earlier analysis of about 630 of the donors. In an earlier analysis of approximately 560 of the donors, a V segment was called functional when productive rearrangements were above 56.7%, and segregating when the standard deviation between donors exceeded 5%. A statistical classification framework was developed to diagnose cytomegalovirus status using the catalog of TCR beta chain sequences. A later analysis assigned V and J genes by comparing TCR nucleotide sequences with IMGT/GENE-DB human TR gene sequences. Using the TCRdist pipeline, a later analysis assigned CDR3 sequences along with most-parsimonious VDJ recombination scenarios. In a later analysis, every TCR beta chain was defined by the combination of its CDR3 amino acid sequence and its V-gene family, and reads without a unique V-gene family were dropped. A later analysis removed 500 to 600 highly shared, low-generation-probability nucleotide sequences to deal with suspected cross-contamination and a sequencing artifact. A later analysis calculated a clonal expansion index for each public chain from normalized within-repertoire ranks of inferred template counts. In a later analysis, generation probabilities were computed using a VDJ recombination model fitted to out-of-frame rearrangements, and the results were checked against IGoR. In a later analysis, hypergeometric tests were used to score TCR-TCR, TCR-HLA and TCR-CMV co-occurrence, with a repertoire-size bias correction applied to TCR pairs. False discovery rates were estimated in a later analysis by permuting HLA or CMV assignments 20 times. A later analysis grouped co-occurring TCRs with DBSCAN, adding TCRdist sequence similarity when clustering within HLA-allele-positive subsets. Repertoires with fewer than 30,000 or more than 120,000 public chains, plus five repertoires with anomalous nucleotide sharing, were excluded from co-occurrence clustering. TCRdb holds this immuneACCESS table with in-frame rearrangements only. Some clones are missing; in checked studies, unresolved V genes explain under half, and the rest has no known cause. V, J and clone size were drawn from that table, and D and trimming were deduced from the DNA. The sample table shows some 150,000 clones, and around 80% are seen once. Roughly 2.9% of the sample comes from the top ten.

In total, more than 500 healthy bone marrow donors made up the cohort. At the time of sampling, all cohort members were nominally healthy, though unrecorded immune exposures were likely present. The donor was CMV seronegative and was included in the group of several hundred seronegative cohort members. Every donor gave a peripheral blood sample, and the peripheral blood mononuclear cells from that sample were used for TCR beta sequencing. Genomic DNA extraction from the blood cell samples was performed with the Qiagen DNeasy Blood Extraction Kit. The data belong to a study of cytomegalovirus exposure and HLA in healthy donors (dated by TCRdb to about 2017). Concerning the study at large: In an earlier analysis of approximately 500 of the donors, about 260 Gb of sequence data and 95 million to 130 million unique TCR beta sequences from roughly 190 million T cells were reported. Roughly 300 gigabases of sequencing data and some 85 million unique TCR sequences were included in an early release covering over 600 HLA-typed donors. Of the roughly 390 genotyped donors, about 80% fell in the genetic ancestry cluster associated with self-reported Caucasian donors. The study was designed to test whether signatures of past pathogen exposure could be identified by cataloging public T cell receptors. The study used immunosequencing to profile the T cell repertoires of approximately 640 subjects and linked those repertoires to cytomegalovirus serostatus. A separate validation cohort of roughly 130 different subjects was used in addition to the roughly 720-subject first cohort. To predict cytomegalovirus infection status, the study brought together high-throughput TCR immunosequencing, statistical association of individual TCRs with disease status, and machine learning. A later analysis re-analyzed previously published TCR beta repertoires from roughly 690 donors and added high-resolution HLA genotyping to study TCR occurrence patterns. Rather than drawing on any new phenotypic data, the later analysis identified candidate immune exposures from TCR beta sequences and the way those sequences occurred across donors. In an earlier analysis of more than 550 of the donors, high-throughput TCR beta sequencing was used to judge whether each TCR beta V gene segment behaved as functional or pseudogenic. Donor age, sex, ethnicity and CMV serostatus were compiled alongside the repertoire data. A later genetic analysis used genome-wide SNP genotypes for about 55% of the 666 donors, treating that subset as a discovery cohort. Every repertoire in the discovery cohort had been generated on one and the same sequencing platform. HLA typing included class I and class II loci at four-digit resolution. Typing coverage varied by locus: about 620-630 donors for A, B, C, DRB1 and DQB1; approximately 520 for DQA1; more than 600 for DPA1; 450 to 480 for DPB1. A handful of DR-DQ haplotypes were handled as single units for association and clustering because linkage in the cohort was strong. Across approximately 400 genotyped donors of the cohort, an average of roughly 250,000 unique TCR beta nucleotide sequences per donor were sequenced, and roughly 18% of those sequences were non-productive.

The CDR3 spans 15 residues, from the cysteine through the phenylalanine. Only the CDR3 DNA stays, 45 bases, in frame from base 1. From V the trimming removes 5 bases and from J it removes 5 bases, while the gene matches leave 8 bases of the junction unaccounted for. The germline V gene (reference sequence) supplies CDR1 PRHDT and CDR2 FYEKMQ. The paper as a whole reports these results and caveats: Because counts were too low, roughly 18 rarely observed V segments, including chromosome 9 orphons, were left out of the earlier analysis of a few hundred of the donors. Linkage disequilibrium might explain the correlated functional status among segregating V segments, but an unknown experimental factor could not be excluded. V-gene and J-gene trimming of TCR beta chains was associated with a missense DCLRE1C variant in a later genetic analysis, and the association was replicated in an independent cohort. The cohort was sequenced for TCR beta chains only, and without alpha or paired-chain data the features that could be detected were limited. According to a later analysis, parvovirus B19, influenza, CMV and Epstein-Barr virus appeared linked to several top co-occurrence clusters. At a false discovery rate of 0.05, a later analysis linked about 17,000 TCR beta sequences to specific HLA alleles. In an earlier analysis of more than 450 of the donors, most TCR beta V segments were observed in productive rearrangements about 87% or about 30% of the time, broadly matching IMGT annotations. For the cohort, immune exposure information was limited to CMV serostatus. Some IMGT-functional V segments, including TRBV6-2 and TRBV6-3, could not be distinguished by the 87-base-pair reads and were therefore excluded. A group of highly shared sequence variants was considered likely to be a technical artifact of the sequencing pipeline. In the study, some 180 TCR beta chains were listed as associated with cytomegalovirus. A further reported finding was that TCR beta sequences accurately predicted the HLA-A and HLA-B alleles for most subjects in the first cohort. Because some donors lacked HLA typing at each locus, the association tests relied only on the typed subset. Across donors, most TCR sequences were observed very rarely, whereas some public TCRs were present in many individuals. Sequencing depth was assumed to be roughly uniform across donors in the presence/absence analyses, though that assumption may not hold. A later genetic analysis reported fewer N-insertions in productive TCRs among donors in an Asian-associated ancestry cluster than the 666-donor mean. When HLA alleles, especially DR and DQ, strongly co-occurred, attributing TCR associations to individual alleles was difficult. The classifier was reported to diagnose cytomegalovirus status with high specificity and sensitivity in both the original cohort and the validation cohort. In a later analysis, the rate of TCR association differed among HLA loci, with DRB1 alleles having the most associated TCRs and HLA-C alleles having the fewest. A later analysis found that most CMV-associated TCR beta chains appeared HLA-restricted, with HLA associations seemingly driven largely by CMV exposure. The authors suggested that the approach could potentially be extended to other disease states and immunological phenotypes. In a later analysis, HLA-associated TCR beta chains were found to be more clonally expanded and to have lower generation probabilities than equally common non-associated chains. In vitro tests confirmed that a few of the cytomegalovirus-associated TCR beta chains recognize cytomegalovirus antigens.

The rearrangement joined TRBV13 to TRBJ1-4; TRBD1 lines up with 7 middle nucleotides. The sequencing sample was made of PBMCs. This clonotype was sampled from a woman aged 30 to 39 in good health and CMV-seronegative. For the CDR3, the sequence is CASSQTGRPNEKLFF. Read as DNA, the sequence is TGTGCCAGCAGCCAGACAGGGCGGCCAAATGAAAAACTGTTTTTT.